This entry lists 15 T cell receptor beta chains sequenced from one sample in a study of blood T cell repertoires in COVID-19. TCRdb's table, derived via immunoSEQ multiplex PCR, lists solely in-frame clones and lacks some. Of roughly 100,000 clones listed, 87% were seen once; the top ten hold more than 5%. The sample consisted of peripheral blood. The source is a woman in her forties or fifties with COVID-19, enrolled during active disease.

The genes are TRBV28 and TRBJ2-2; unclear D gene. CDR3 length equals 14 residues. The V end lost 3 bases, the J end lost 7 bases, and 12 bases lay between the germline ends. From germline, CDR1 is MDHEN and CDR2 SYDVKM. Here the CDR3 DNA reads TGTGCCAGCAGTTTCCGAGGTCCCGGCGGGGAGCTGTTTTTT. As protein: CASSFRGPGGELFF.

Worth noting for this clone: An end of the junction does not agree with germline; a read error may underlie this. The sample carries other DNA sequences with the same CDR3. The gene calls are TRBV7-9 and TRBJ1-6, with D uncertain. CDR1 SEHNR and CDR2 FQNEAQ come from the germline V gene (reference sequence). The CDR3 has 14 residues. As DNA, the CDR3 is TGTGCCAGCAGCCTAGCACAGAATAATTCACCCCTCCACTTT. This encodes CASSLAQNNSPLHF. The full variable domain, its missing parts supplied by reference TRBV7-9 and TRBJ1-6, is DTGVSQNPRHKITKRGQNVTFRCDPISEHNRLYWYRQTLGQGPEFLTYFQNEAQLEKSRLLSDRFSAERPKGSFSTLEIQRTEQGDSAMYLCASSLAQNNSPLHFGNGTRLTVT.

The sample holds many counts of this clone. The rearrangement links TRBV11-2 to TRBJ2-3; 7 bases agree with TRBD2. Trimming removed 1 base from V and 1 base from J; junction bases left unmatched: 5. Germline V gene data show CDR1 as SGHAT and CDR2 as FQNNGV. The CDR3 is made up of 16 amino acids. CDR3 in DNA: TGTGCCAGCAGCTTAGTGAGCGGGGTAGGCACAGATACGCAGTATTTT. Translated, it gives CASSLVSGVGTDTQYF.

The genes are TRBV19 and TRBJ1-2, with TRBD1 identical over 11 bases. This CDR3 has 14 amino acids. V lost 10 bases to trimming and J lost 7 bases; unmatched junction nucleotides: 11. Per germline, CDR1 LNHDA and CDR2 SQIVND (reference sequence). The CDR3 reads CATPADRGHSGYTF. The CDR3 DNA reads as TGTGCCACGCCTGCGGACAGGGGGCATAGTGGCTACACCTTC.

As concerns this clone: A read error may account for a junction end that differs from germline. V gene TRBV7-7 combines with J gene TRBJ2-1, with TRBD1 matching over 9 bases. Per the germline V gene, CDR1 is SSHAT and CDR2 is FNYEAQ (reference sequence). The CDR3 is 15 amino acids. This CDR3 reads CASSLGQGTYNEQFF. CDR3 DNA: TGTGCTAGCAGCTTGGGACAGGGAACCTACAATGAGCAGTTCTTC.

The V gene is TRBV5-3, the J gene TRBJ1-1; 7 nucleotides match TRBD1. TRBV5-3 is annotated as an ORF whose role is uncertain. V was clipped by 6 bases and J by 8 bases; unmatched bases: 4. The CDR3 has 11 amino acids. CDR3 bases: TGTGCCAGAAAAACGGACAGGGAAGCTTTCTTT. This translates into CARKTDREAFF.

The V and J genes are TRBV2 and TRBJ1-5; 9 bases match TRBD1. This CDR3 is built from 13 residues. V was clipped by 4 bases and J by 5 bases; unmatched bases: 0. Germline V CDR1 and CDR2: SNHLY, FYNNEI. CDR3 DNA sequence: TGTGCCAGCAGTGGACAGGGGGATCAGCCCCAGCATTTT. Its protein is CASSGQGDQPQHF. The full variable domain, with the rest looked up from reference TRBV2 and TRBJ1-5, is EPEVTQTPSHQVTQMGQEVILRCVPISNHLYFYWYRQILGQKVEFLVSFYNNEISEKSEIFDDQFSVERPDGSNFTLKIRSTKLEDSAMYFCASSGQGDQPQHFGDGTRLSIL.

The chain has TRBV6-2 or TRBV6-3 and TRBJ1-1; D is possibly TRBD1 (5 bases). The V gene's germline CDR1 is MNHEY and CDR2 SVGEGT. V lost 2 bases and J 4 bases, leaving 14 bases between the germline ends. This CDR3 has 15 residues. The CDR3: CASSYAGRNVTEAFF. CDR3 DNA sequence: TGTGCCAGCAGTTACGCAGGGCGGAATGTCACTGAAGCTTTCTTT.

The rearrangement uses TRBV7-2 and TRBJ2-7, with 8 nucleotides matching TRBD1. CDR3 length equals 15 residues. The junction had 7 bases not matched to a gene; V was cut back by 6 bases and J by 0 bases. Germline-derived CDR1 and CDR2 are SGHTA and FQGNSA. This CDR3 reads CASRQTGDSSYEQYF. The DNA of the CDR3 is TGTGCCAGCAGACAGACAGGGGATAGCTCCTACGAGCAGTACTTC.

The chain has TRBV28 and TRBJ1-1; D may be TRBD1 (6 bases). The CDR3 totals 14 residues. V was clipped by 7 bases and J by 1 base, with 13 bases between them. Germline CDR1 is MDHEN and CDR2 is SYDVKM. CDR3 residues: CASTYPGANTEAFF. CDR3 in DNA: TGTGCCAGCACCTATCCAGGGGCGAACACTGAAGCTTTCTTT.

V usage is TRBV5-6 and J usage is TRBJ2-7; 8 bases are a match to TRBD1. There are 15 residues in the CDR3. J was trimmed by 1 base and V by 3 bases; bases with no gene match: 6. Germline V gene sequence: CDR1 SGHDT, CDR2 YYEEEE. The CDR3 DNA sequence: TGTGCCAGCAGCTCCGGGACAGGCCGATCCTACGAGCAGTACTTC. Translated: CASSSGTGRSYEQYF.

The CDR3, as DNA: TGTGCCAGCAGCCAAGAGTGGTTGGTTAGCAGACAGGTAATTAACGAGCAGTACTTC. It codes for CASSQEWLVSRQVINEQYF. The chain links TRBV3-1 (or the pseudogene TRBV3-2) to TRBJ2-7, with a weak D call TRBD1 (6 bases). Germline CDR1 and CDR2: LGHDT and YNNKEL (reference sequence). V shed 0 bases and J shed 5 bases, with 26 bases lying between them. The CDR3 length is 19 residues.

The chain uses TRBV29-1 and TRBJ2-3; 9 nucleotides match TRBD1. Trimming took 8 bases from V and 6 from J; bases not matched to a gene: 3. The CDR3 extends over 11 amino acids. Germline lookup yields CDR1 SQVTM and CDR2 ANQGSEA. CDR3: CSTGQGDTQYF. The CDR3 nucleotides are TGCAGCACAGGACAGGGGGATACGCAGTATTTT.

V is TRBV2 and J is TRBJ2-2, with a weak D call TRBD1 (5 bases). Trimming left V 7 bases short and J 0 bases short, with 21 bases between. Per the germline V gene, CDR1 is SNHLY and CDR2 is FYNNEI. There are 18 residues in the CDR3. The CDR3 is CASTDIIPGRANTGELFF. DNA for the CDR3: TGTGCCAGCACGGACATAATCCCAGGACGGGCGAACACCGGGGAGCTGTTTTTT. The entire variable domain, with the rest obtained from reference TRBV2 and TRBJ2-2, is as follows: EPEVTQTPSHQVTQMGQEVILRCVPISNHLYFYWYRQILGQKVEFLVSFYNNEISEKSEIFDDQFSVERPDGSNFTLKIRSTKLEDSAMYFCASTDIIPGRANTGELFFGEGSRLTVL.

This rearrangement joins TRBV5-8 to TRBJ1-1; TRBD1 might be the D (5 bases). The CDR3 sequence is 13 residues long. Trimming removed 0 bases from V and 9 bases from J, with 12 bases in between. Germline V gene lookup returns CDR1 SGHTS and CDR2 YDEGEE. The CDR3 here is CASSLDRLTKAFF. CDR3 sequence (DNA): TGTGCCAGCAGCTTGGACAGGTTGACGAAAGCTTTCTTT. The full variable domain, rest sourced from reference TRBV5-8 and TRBJ1-1, is EAGVTQSPTHLIKTRGQQATLRCSPISGHTSVYWYQQALGLGLQFLLWYDEGEERNRGNFPPRFSGRQFPNYSSELNVNALELEDSALYLCASSLDRLTKAFFGQGTRLTVV.